The clone carrying this TCR beta chain came up many times. The record originates from a study of Graves' ophthalmopathy and Graves' hyperthyroidism. On the study more broadly: At initial diagnosis, peripheral blood was obtained, and this preceded any treatment.

Every ophthalmopathy donor presented moderate-to-severe activity, CAS ≥3, NOSPECS ≥4 and duration under 3 months. Sampling under 12 ml of fresh peripheral blood provided the PBMCs. Scientists amplified the TCR beta CDR3 regions from RNA transcripts. RT-PCR in the first round used HTBI primers; a second-round multiplex PCR followed. TCRdb redid the calling of the multiplex PCR reads with MiXCR, one entry per CDR3 protein. The sample yields roughly 230,000 distinct CDR3 sequences, around a fifth seen once. Trimming stripped 3 bases from V and 2 bases from J, with 11 bases between. The CDR3 is made up of 14 amino acids. Germline V gene sequence: CDR1 PRHDT, CDR2 FYEKMQ (reference sequence).

The rearrangement uses TRBV13 and TRBJ2-7; D possibly matches TRBD1 or TRBD2 (6 bases each). Sequenced sample: peripheral blood. The sequence was collected from a woman aged 45 to 65 with Graves' ophthalmopathy. The DNA of the CDR3 is TGTGCCAGCAGCTTGCCGGGGGCTGCCTACGAGCAGTACTTC. It encodes CASSLPGAAYEQYF.